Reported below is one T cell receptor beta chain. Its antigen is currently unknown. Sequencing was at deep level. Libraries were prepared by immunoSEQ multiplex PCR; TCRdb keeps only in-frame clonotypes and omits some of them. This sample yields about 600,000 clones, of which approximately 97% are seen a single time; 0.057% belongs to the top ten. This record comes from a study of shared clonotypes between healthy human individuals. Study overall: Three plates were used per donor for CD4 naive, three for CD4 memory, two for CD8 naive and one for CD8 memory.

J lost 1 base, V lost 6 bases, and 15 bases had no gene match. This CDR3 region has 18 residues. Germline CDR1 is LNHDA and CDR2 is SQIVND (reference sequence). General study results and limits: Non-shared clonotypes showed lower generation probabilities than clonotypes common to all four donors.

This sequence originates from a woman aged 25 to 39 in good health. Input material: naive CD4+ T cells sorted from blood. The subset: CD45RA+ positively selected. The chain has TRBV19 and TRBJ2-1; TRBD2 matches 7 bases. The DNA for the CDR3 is TGTGCCAGTAGCGATCGCTCGAAAATCGGGGGGTCCTACAATGAGCAGTTCTTC. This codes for CASSDRSKIGGSYNEQFF. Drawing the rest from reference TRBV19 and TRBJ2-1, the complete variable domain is DGGITQSPKYLFRKEGQNVTLSCEQNLNHDAMYWYRQDPGQGLRLIYYSQIVNDFQKGDIAEGYSVSREKKESFPLTVTSAQKNPTAFYLCASSDRSKIGGSYNEQFFGPGTRLTVL.